The next 20 T cell receptor beta chains were all read from a single sample in a study of tumor and adjacent non-tumor tissue in lung cancer. A modified ARM-PCR protocol with three rounds of nested PCR amplified TCRbeta. A single record per CDR3 protein comes from TCRdb applying MiXCR to the multiplex PCR reads. The repertoire has 60,000 to 85,000 distinct CDR3 sequences, approximately 79% of them found once; the top ten carry roughly 13%. The template was RNA from unsorted bulk tissue. The sequenced sample consisted of lung tumor tissue. The receptors here all came from a woman between 50 and 59 years old with non-small cell lung cancer.

The chain has TRBV19 and TRBJ2-7, with TRBD1 matching over 7 bases. Germline V gene sequence: CDR1 LNHDA, CDR2 SQIVND (reference sequence). The CDR3 totals 14 residues. V lost 9 bases, J lost 0 bases, and 8 bases stayed unmatched. Here the CDR3 reads CASRHDRASYEQYF. The CDR3 DNA follows: TGTGCCAGCAGACACGACAGGGCCTCCTACGAGCAGTACTTC.

As to this clonotype: Sequence at one end of the junction differs from germline and may be a read error. V gene TRBV6-1 combines with J gene TRBJ2-1; D uncertain. Germline V CDR1 and CDR2: MNHNS, SASEGT. CDR3 length equals 14 residues. As DNA, the CDR3 is TGTGTCAGCGAACCGACTCTCTCCTACAATGAGCAGTTCTTC. Translated: CVSEPTLSYNEQFF.

By proportion, this clonotype is medium-sized. The V call is TRBV29-1, the J call TRBJ2-1, with D tentatively TRBD2 (5 bases). The CDR3 runs to 12 residues. CDR1 and CDR2 (germline): SQVTM, ANQGSEA. The ends were cut back, 4 bases at V and 6 bases at J, with 10 bases in the middle. CDR3 DNA sequence: TGCAGCGTTGGGGGTGGGAGCAATGAGCAGTTCTTC. Residues: CSVGGGSNEQFF.

This clonotype has a single count. No conserved phenylalanine or tryptophan ends this CDR3, so it is likely a read error. CDR3 region: CAISGTGRGTQYL. The CDR3 coding sequence is TGTGCTATCAGCGGGACAGGTCGTGGGACCCAGTACTTA. The chain links TRBV10-3 to TRBJ2-5; possibly TRBD1 for D (8 bases). CDR1 is ENHRY and CDR2 is SYGVKD in the germline V gene. CDR3 length: 13 residues.

Concerning this clonotype itself: This CDR3 is missing its conserved last phenylalanine or tryptophan, likely due to a read error. It is unclear where the CDR3 begins or ends on the DNA, so no DNA is shown, and the CDR3 is as TCRdb lists it. CDR3 loop: CASSRVDRGGNEQLL. The V and J genes are TRBV5-1 and TRBJ2-1; the table's D call, TRBD1, was not checked against the DNA. CDR1 SGHRS and CDR2 YFSETQ come from the germline V gene. The CDR3 sequence runs 15 residues, both termini included.

The J gene is TRBJ1-2, the V gene TRBV4-3; perhaps TRBD1 as D (6 bases). Per the germline V gene, CDR1 is LGHNA and CDR2 is YSLEER. V was clipped by 0 bases and J by 10 bases, with 24 bases between them. This CDR3 has 17 amino acids. The CDR3 region has the DNA TGCGCCAGCAGCCAAGACATCCGCTCTCAGGGGACGCAGGACTACACCTTC. It codes for CASSQDIRSQGTQDYTF.

A remark on this clonotype: Compared with germline, one end of the junction differs, possibly owing to a read error. The chain uses TRBV4-2 and TRBJ2-7, with D perhaps given as TRBD1 or TRBD2 (5 bases each). Per germline, CDR1 LGHNA and CDR2 YNFKEQ. CDR3 length: 15 amino acids. The CDR3 region is CTSSLGAGSSYEQYF. CDR3 nucleotides: TGTACCAGCAGCCTTGGGGCAGGGAGCTCCTACGAGCAGTACTTC.

A remark on this clonotype: The junction departs from the called germline gene at one end, perhaps through a read error. CDR3: CANSSIAGGDNEQFF. CDR3 sequence (DNA): TGTGCCAACAGCTCTATAGCTGGAGGAGACAACGAGCAGTTCTTC. This chain connects TRBV11-2 to TRBJ2-1; the D gene is possibly TRBD2 (5 bases). Looked up from germline, CDR1 is SGHAT and CDR2 is FQNNGV. The CDR3 has 15 amino acids.

As regards this clonotype: With a much larger clone just one base away, this may be a read error. DNA for the CDR3: TGTGCCAACAGACGCGGCTCTGGGGCCAACGTCCTGACTTTC. The encoded protein is CANRRGSGANVLTF. The chain couples TRBV7-3 to TRBJ2-6; D uncertain. The germline V and J ends were trimmed by 10 bases and 0 bases, with 10 bases remaining between them. The CDR3 runs 14 residues. Germline V CDR1 and CDR2: SGHTA, FQGTGA.

As concerns this clonotype: This clone may be a read error of a much larger clone one base away. V gene TRBV2 combines with J gene TRBJ2-3; TRBD1 matches 7 bases. Looked up from germline, CDR1 is SNHLY and CDR2 is FYNNEI. This CDR3 has 15 residues. V lost 1 base and J lost 5; bases outside the gene matches: 6. CDR3 DNA: TGTGCCAGCAGTGAAGACAGGGGTAGGATAGATACGCAGTATTTT. It specifies CASSEDRGRIDTQYF.

This clonotype was picked up one time. This chain uses TRBV10-3 with TRBJ2-1; maybe TRBD2 (6 bases). The J call may be mistaken, given a closer DNA end match to TRBJ2-7. Germline V gene lookup returns CDR1 ENHRY and CDR2 SYGVKD. The CDR3 length is 15 residues. DNA for the CDR3: TGTGCCATCAGTGAGGGAACTAGCAGGAGGAATGAGCAGTACTTC. Protein sequence: CAISEGTSRRNEQYF.

With respect to this clonotype: This likely comes from a read error, as the CDR3 has no conserved phenylalanine or tryptophan at its end. The V gene is TRBV7-3, the J gene TRBJ2-2; possible D gene TRBD1, 6 bases. Germline CDR1 SGHTA, CDR2 FQGTGA. The CDR3 length is 13 residues. As DNA, the CDR3 is TGTGCCAGCAGCTCCCCAGGGGCTGGGGAACTGTTTTCT. Its protein product is CASSSPGAGELFS.

A remark on this clonotype: The junction differs from germline at one of its ends, possibly a read error. This chain joins TRBV20-1 and TRBJ1-3; no firm D call. This CDR3 is built from 14 residues. Looked up from germline, CDR1 is DFQATT and CDR2 is SNEGSKA (reference sequence). CDR3 sequence reads: CNARPGLQRNTIYF. The CDR3 DNA reads TGCAATGCTCGACCGGGCTTGCAGAGAAACACCATATATTTT.

This clonotype occurred many times. The V and J genes are TRBV5-1 and TRBJ2-7; D ambiguous. The V gene's germline CDR1 is SGHRS and CDR2 YFSETQ. The CDR3 totals 11 residues. V was trimmed by 3 bases and J by 5 bases, leaving 6 bases between them. The CDR3 coding sequence is TGCGCCAGCAGCTCCTACGACGAGCAGTACTTC. This sequence encodes CASSSYDEQYF.

A word on this clonotype: At one end, the junction sequence differs from germline, possibly due to a read error. This chain uses TRBV12-3 or TRBV12-4 with TRBJ1-1; D uncertain. CDR3 size: 13 residues. The CDR3 DNA sequence: TGTGCCAGCAGTCCGATGGGGAACACTGATGCTTTCTTC. Translation gives CASSPMGNTDAFF.

Note on this clonotype: The junction and the germline gene differ at one end; a read error may be behind it. The CDR3 nucleotides are TGCAGTGGACAGGGGGGCACAGACACGCAGTGTTTT. It specifies CSGQGGTDTQCF. The chain is built from TRBV20-1 and TRBJ2-3; 9 nucleotides agree with TRBD1. This CDR3 spans 12 amino acids. CDR1 is DFQATT and CDR2 is SNEGSKA in the germline V gene (reference sequence).

The gene calls are TRBV18 and TRBJ1-3; no clear D. V was clipped by 5 bases and J by 2 bases, with 16 bases between them. Germline V CDR1 and CDR2: KGHSH, LQKENI. This CDR3 has 16 amino acids. The CDR3 loop reads CASSAGFGGPGNTIYF. The CDR3 DNA sequence: TGTGCCAGCTCAGCGGGCTTCGGCGGTCCTGGAAACACCATATATTTT.

In the case of this clonotype: Germline is not matched at one junction end, which may reflect a read error. The chain has TRBV29-1 and TRBJ2-2; 13 bases match TRBD2. Germline-derived CDR1 and CDR2 are SQVTM and ANQGSEA. The CDR3 covers 13 residues. The CDR3 DNA follows: TGCAGCGGGACTAGCGGGAGTACCGAGGAGTTGTTTTTT. It is translated as CSGTSGSTEELFF.

This sequence joins TRBV6-1 and TRBJ2-7; D is uncertain. The CDR3 spans 13 residues. CDR1 MNHNS and CDR2 SASEGT come from the germline V gene. V dropped 3 bases and J dropped 5 bases, with 11 bases sitting between them. The CDR3: CASSELVNHEQYV. CDR3 in DNA: TGTGCCAGCAGTGAGTTAGTGAACCACGAGCAGTACGTC.

This clonotype was detected once. The junction does not match germline at one end; this may be a read error. The J gene is TRBJ2-7, the V gene TRBV20-1, with D possibly called TRBD1 or TRBD2 (5 bases each). CDR1 DFQATT and CDR2 SNEGSKA come from the germline V gene (reference sequence). The CDR3 has 15 residues. The CDR3, as DNA: TGCAGCGCTAGAGGTCCCCGGGACGCTTCCCCCGAGCAGTACTTC. Protein product: CSARGPRDASPEQYF.